This T cell receptor beta chain originates from a study of CD8 T cells in ankylosing spondylitis. Study-level points and caveats: Peripheral blood held disease-linked clones only at relatively low frequency, and these were CD8+. Seemingly distinctive of ankylosing spondylitis blood was a TCR beta motif formed by eight highly homologous variants.

This clonotype showed up many times. Its antigen is unidentified. CDR1 and CDR2 from the germline V gene are DFQATT and SNEGSKA (reference sequence). The CDR3 covers 16 residues. The trim removed 5 bases at V and 4 bases at J, leaving 14 bases unmatched. TCRdb independently ran MiXCR on the 5' RACE reads; one entry per CDR3 protein. This repertoire shows over 600,000 distinct CDR3 sequences, 15% to 20% found once; its top ten account for roughly a fifth. The TCR originated in a male donor with ankylosing spondylitis. The sample consisted of blood, either unsorted or a sorted T cell fraction (not recorded which). The V call is TRBV20-1, the J call TRBJ2-1, with 7 bases fitting TRBD2. The CDR3 coding sequence is TGCAGTGCTTTGCGGGAGATCGGCTATACGTACAATGAGCAGTTCTTC. Its protein product is CSALREIGYTYNEQFF.